The 28 T cell receptor beta chains reported below all come from one sample, sequenced in a study of shared clonotypes between healthy human individuals. Produced via immunoSEQ multiplex PCR; TCRdb's table is partial and in-frame only. The table lists a few million clones, under 95% of them singletons. The source material was naive CD4+ T cells from PBMCs. Subset in this sample: CD45RA+ positively selected. These receptors were collected from a man younger than 30 in good health. Some clones in this sample may be carry-over from other donors' samples.

The V call is TRBV28, the J call TRBJ1-1; possible D gene TRBD1, 5 bases. The CDR3 spans 17 residues. CDR1 and CDR2 (germline): MDHEN, SYDVKM. The ends were cut back, 4 bases at V and 2 bases at J, with 20 bases in the middle. The CDR3 nucleotides read TGTGCCAGCAGTTCTCCCGCCGCGGGGGACCAAAACACTGAAGCTTTCTTT. It codes for CASSSPAAGDQNTEAFF.

The V and J genes are TRBV28 and TRBJ2-7, with D possibly matching TRBD2 (5 bases). CDR3 length: 16 amino acids. Trimming removed 3 bases at V and 0 bases at J, with 15 bases between. The germline V gene encodes CDR1 MDHEN and CDR2 SYDVKM. The CDR3 region is CASSLVISESSYEQYF. DNA for the CDR3: TGTGCCAGCAGTTTGGTAATTAGCGAGAGCTCCTACGAGCAGTACTTC.

Of note for this clone: The same CDR3 can be traced to other DNA sequences in this sample. The chain joins TRBV28 to TRBJ1-4; D uncertain. Germline V gene lookup returns CDR1 MDHEN and CDR2 SYDVKM. CDR3 size: 14 residues. V was pared by 6 bases and J by 3 bases, with 11 bases between. The CDR3 sequence: CASSPPAANEKLFF. In DNA, the CDR3 is TGTGCCAGCAGCCCACCAGCGGCTAATGAAAAACTGTTTTTT. Full variable domain (remainder filled in from reference TRBV28 and TRBJ1-4): DVKVTQSSRYLVKRTGEKVFLECVQDMDHENMFWYRQDPGLGLRLIYFSYDVKMKEKGDIPEGYSVSREKKERFSLILESASTNQTSMYLCASSPPAANEKLFFGSGTQLSVL.

The rearrangement uses TRBV20-1 and TRBJ2-5; D is unresolved. The CDR3 contains 11 residues. Trimming shortened V by 6 bases and J by 4 bases, and 9 bases separated the two germline ends. From germline, CDR1 is DFQATT and CDR2 SNEGSKA (reference sequence). CDR3: CSAPGTETQYF. CDR3 in DNA: TGCAGTGCGCCCGGAACAGAGACCCAGTACTTC.

The chain is built from TRBV7-2 and TRBJ2-7, with TRBD2 matching over 10 bases. Germline values: CDR1 SGHTA, CDR2 FQGNSA. CDR3 size: 16 residues. V trimming: 1 base; J trimming: 2 bases; junction bases outside the gene matches: 5. The CDR3 DNA is TGTGCCAGCAGCTTAGGGGGTAGCGGGAGGACCTACGAGCAGTACTTC. Translation gives CASSLGGSGRTYEQYF.

The gene calls are TRBV29-1 and TRBJ1-1; maybe TRBD1 (6 bases). Germline lookup yields CDR1 SQVTM and CDR2 ANQGSEA. V was clipped by 3 bases and J by 4 bases, with 15 bases between them. The CDR3 runs to 14 residues. The CDR3: CSVDPGTKGTEAFF. DNA for the CDR3: TGCAGCGTTGATCCGGGGACAAAGGGCACTGAAGCTTTCTTT.

The gene calls are TRBV5-1 and TRBJ1-2, with TRBD1 matching 8 bases. CDR1 and CDR2 (germline): SGHRS, YFSETQ. The CDR3 sequence is 14 residues long. The V and J ends lost 7 bases and 4 bases, in that order; junction bases with no gene match: 9. CDR3 residues: CASRQQGGVYGYTF. The CDR3 nucleotides are TGCGCCAGCCGCCAACAGGGGGGCGTCTATGGCTACACCTTC.

This rearrangement joins TRBV6-5 to TRBJ1-5; D remains unclear. Trimming took off 0 bases at V and 2 bases at J, with 8 bases between the two ends. This CDR3 has 15 amino acids. Germline V gives CDR1 MNHEY, CDR2 SVGAGI. CDR3 nucleotides: TGTGCCAGCAGTTACTCCCGCCATGGCAATCAGCCCCAGCATTTT. It is translated as CASSYSRHGNQPQHF.

This chain joins TRBV7-2 and TRBJ1-5, with 8 bases that match TRBD1. The V gene end was trimmed by 1 base and the J gene end by 2 bases; junction bases not matched to a gene: 4. CDR1 is SGHTA, CDR2 FQGNSA, per germline. The CDR3 contains 16 residues. The CDR3 protein is CASSLEGRGRNQPQHF. The CDR3 DNA reads TGTGCCAGCAGCTTAGAGGGCAGGGGGCGCAATCAGCCCCAGCATTTT.

The chain employs TRBV2 and TRBJ2-5; D unresolved. Germline V gene lookup returns CDR1 SNHLY and CDR2 FYNNEI. The CDR3 loop spans 14 amino acids. The germline V and J ends were trimmed by 2 bases and 6 bases, with 13 bases remaining between them. The CDR3 DNA sequence: TGTGCCAGCAGTGAAATGCTAAACCTGAAGACCCAGTACTTC. Protein sequence: CASSEMLNLKTQYF.

The rearrangement links TRBV6-1 to TRBJ1-2; TRBD1 might be the D (5 bases). The V gene's germline CDR1 is MNHNS and CDR2 SASEGT. Between the trimmed V and J ends, which lost 6 bases and 5 bases, there was a span of 16 bases. CDR3 length: 14 residues. The CDR3 loop is CASRPLTALYGYTF. In nucleotides, the CDR3 is TGTGCCAGCAGACCCCTGACAGCTTTATATGGCTACACCTTC.

In this sample, this clone turned up once. Other DNA sequences within the sample encode an identical CDR3. This CDR3 reads CASSQVPYPGGTEAFF. The CDR3 nucleotides are TGTGCCAGCAGCCAAGTCCCCTATCCGGGCGGGACTGAAGCTTTCTTT. The chain carries TRBV4-2 and TRBJ1-1, with no clear D. The CDR3 runs 16 residues. V lost 1 base and J 5 bases, leaving 17 bases between the germline ends. CDR1 is LGHNA and CDR2 is YNFKEQ in the germline V gene.

This clone has just one count. The chain combines TRBV28 with TRBJ1-2, with 7 bases identical to TRBD1. Germline V gives CDR1 MDHEN, CDR2 SYDVKM. This CDR3 has 13 residues. V lost 7 bases and J lost 5; bases outside the gene matches: 7. The CDR3 loop reads CASTGRGEYGYTF. In nucleotides, the CDR3 is TGTGCCAGCACTGGCAGGGGGGAATATGGCTACACCTTC.

The chain joins TRBV7-2 to TRBJ1-5; no definite D call. CDR1 and CDR2 from the germline V gene are SGHTA and FQGNSA. CDR3 length: 13 residues. Trimming took 5 bases from V and 11 from J, leaving 16 bases between them. CDR3 residues: CASSPSSIGAQHF. CDR3 bases: TGTGCCAGCAGCCCATCAAGTATTGGGGCCCAGCATTTT.

The count of this clone is one. The V gene is TRBV2, the J gene TRBJ1-4; D not certain. V was pared by 3 bases and J by 8 bases, with 16 bases between. Germline V gene data show CDR1 as SNHLY and CDR2 as FYNNEI. This CDR3 is built from 15 residues. CDR3 bases: TGTGCCAGCAGTGACGCCGGTGCCGATTACGAAAAACTGTTTTTT. It codes for CASSDAGADYEKLFF. Combining the CDR3 with reference TRBV2 and TRBJ1-4 gives the whole variable domain EPEVTQTPSHQVTQMGQEVILRCVPISNHLYFYWYRQILGQKVEFLVSFYNNEISEKSEIFDDQFSVERPDGSNFTLKIRSTKLEDSAMYFCASSDAGADYEKLFFGSGTQLSVL.

The V call is TRBV15, the J call TRBJ1-5; the D is unclear. Trimming shortened V by 0 bases and J by 0 bases, and 21 bases separated the two germline ends. The CDR3 sequence is 20 residues long. Germline V gene data show CDR1 as LNHNV and CDR2 as YYDKDF (reference sequence). CDR3 nucleotide sequence: TGTGCCACCAGCAGAGATGGGAGGTCTGTTGAGGGCTATAGCAATCAGCCCCAGCATTTT. Its translation is CATSRDGRSVEGYSNQPQHF.

A remark on this clone: Different DNA sequences within this sample yield the same CDR3. The CDR3, as DNA: TGTGCCAGCAGTTTAAGCGGCGATGAGCAGTTCTTC. This sequence encodes CASSLSGDEQFF. The V and J genes are TRBV28 and TRBJ2-1, with TRBD2 as a possible D gene (5 bases). Trimming cost V 2 bases and J 8 bases, with 7 bases left between them. Germline CDR1 and CDR2: MDHEN and SYDVKM. This CDR3 contains 12 residues.

This rearrangement joins TRBV27 to TRBJ2-1; tentative D call: TRBD2 (6 bases). The CDR3 totals 13 residues. Germline loops: CDR1 MNHEY, CDR2 SMNVEV (reference sequence). Trimming left V 6 bases short and J 6 bases short, with 12 bases between. CDR3 loop: CASRPSVLNEQFF. The DNA of the CDR3 is TGTGCCAGCAGGCCTAGCGTTCTCAATGAGCAGTTCTTC.

Written as DNA, the CDR3 is TGCAGCGTTGAAGTCCTCGGGGGAGCGAACCAAGAGACCCAGTACTTC. It yields the protein CSVEVLGGANQETQYF. The chain carries TRBV29-1 and TRBJ2-5; D might be TRBD2 (6 bases). Germline V CDR1 and CDR2: SQVTM, ANQGSEA. V lost 1 base to trimming and J lost 0 bases, with 15 bases between them. There are 16 residues in the CDR3.

This chain joins TRBV4-3 and TRBJ2-2, with unresolved D. CDR1 and CDR2 (germline): LGHNA, YSLEER. Trimming removed 0 bases from V and 5 bases from J, with 16 bases in between. The CDR3 is 17 amino acids. The chain's CDR3 is CASSQDLSAWGTGELFF. The CDR3 DNA reads TGCGCCAGCAGCCAAGATTTAAGCGCGTGGGGAACCGGGGAGCTGTTTTTT.

This chain joins TRBV11-3 and TRBJ2-1, with D perhaps matching TRBD1 or TRBD2 (5 bases each). This CDR3 has 15 amino acids. V was pared by 1 base and J by 10 bases, with 17 bases between. Germline V gene lookup returns CDR1 SGHNT and CDR2 YENEEA. CDR3 bases: TGTGCCAGCAGCTTAGCCGGGACGGGGTATGACGAGCAGTTCTTC. Amino acids: CASSLAGTGYDEQFF.

In DNA form, the CDR3 reads TGTGCCTGTTTTTCTGGGACAGGGTGGACCGGGGAGCTGTTTTTT. Translation: CACFSGTGWTGELFF. The chain uses TRBV30 and TRBJ2-2, with 9 bases matching TRBD1. Trimming took 6 bases from V and 5 from J; bases not matched to a gene: 10. CDR3 length equals 15 residues. Per the germline V gene, CDR1 is GTSNPN and CDR2 is SVGIG (reference sequence).

This sequence joins TRBV28 and TRBJ2-5; TRBD2 is a possible D gene (6 bases). There are 17 residues in the CDR3. Looked up from germline, CDR1 is MDHEN and CDR2 is SYDVKM. Between the trimmed V and J ends, which lost 1 base and 2 bases, there was a span of 17 bases. The CDR3 protein is CASSLYRRVGGQETQYF. The CDR3 region has the DNA TGTGCCAGCAGTTTATATAGGAGGGTTGGGGGTCAAGAGACCCAGTACTTC.

This chain links TRBV29-1 with TRBJ2-2; tentative D call: TRBD1 (6 bases). The CDR3 covers 15 residues. Per germline, CDR1 SQVTM and CDR2 ANQGSEA. V was shortened by 4 bases and J by 0 bases, with 12 bases between the two germline ends. In DNA form, the CDR3 reads TGCAGCGTTGGAGGGGGAAGATCGAACACCGGGGAGCTGTTTTTT. Protein: CSVGGGRSNTGELFF.

V and J are TRBV9 and TRBJ2-3; 11 bases are shared with TRBD1. The germline V gene encodes CDR1 SGDLS and CDR2 YYNGEE. The V and J ends lost 10 bases and 5 bases, in that order; junction bases with no gene match: 6. There are 13 residues in the CDR3. CDR3 protein: CASGTGGLDTQYF. CDR3 DNA sequence: TGTGCCTCGGGGACAGGGGGTTTAGATACGCAGTATTTT.

The J gene is TRBJ2-2, the V gene TRBV18; 9 bases agree with TRBD2. This CDR3 is built from 16 residues. V was pared by 5 bases and J by 5 bases, with 9 bases of the junction left unmatched. Germline V CDR1 and CDR2: KGHSH, LQKENI. The CDR3 DNA is TGTGCCAGCTCATCGACCGGGACTAGCCGAACCGGGGAGCTGTTTTTT. This codes for CASSSTGTSRTGELFF. Drawing the rest from reference TRBV18 and TRBJ2-2, the complete variable domain is NAGVMQNPRHLVRRRGQEARLRCSPMKGHSHVYWYRQLPEEGLKFMVYLQKENIIDESGMPKERFSAEFPKEGPSILRIQQVVRGDSAAYFCASSSTGTSRTGELFFGEGSRLTVL.

This rearrangement joins TRBV18 to TRBJ2-5; D gene unclear. The CDR3 extends over 17 amino acids. Trimming cost V 4 bases and J 5 bases, with 23 bases left between them. In germline, CDR1 is KGHSH, CDR2 LQKENI. The CDR3 region is CASSRFSGLKYGETQYF. The CDR3 nucleotides are TGTGCCAGCTCACGGTTTTCCGGTCTAAAATACGGGGAGACCCAGTACTTC.

For this clone: Distinct nucleotide sequences in the sample also encode this CDR3. The chain carries TRBV5-1 and TRBJ2-1, with D perhaps TRBD1 (6 bases). Germline V lookup: CDR1 SGHRS, CDR2 YFSETQ. The CDR3 runs to 16 residues. V was cut by 2 bases and J by 0 bases, with 12 bases left in between. The CDR3 DNA sequence: TGCGCCAGCAGCTTACAGGGTATCAGCTCCTACAATGAGCAGTTCTTC. It is translated as CASSLQGISSYNEQFF.